This TCR beta chain was recovered during a study of CD8 T cells in Susac syndrome. The CDR3 totals 14 residues. The germline CDR1 and CDR2 sequences are GTSNPN and SVGIG (reference sequence). The V and J ends lost 0 bases and 4 bases respectively, with 10 bases between them. Reverse transcription of 0.5 to 1 ug RNA was performed with random hexamers. A single record per CDR3 protein comes from TCRdb applying MiXCR to the immunoSEQ multiplex PCR reads. In the table there are a few hundred thousand distinct CDR3 sequences, 95% of which are singletons. V usage is TRBV30 and J usage is TRBJ1-5; D unclear. Sequencing was carried out using CD4+ T cells from PBMCs. The receptor's source is a human donor with multiple sclerosis. The CDR3: CAWSVHSGNQPQHF. As DNA, the CDR3 is TGTGCCTGGAGTGTACATTCTGGGAATCAGCCCCAGCATTTT.